The 23 T cell receptor beta chains given below trace back to one sample, sequenced in a study of circulating tumor DNA in untreated peripheral T-cell lymphoma. TCRdb's table, derived via immunoSEQ multiplex PCR, lists solely in-frame clones and lacks some. The table includes some 7,200 clones, 60% to 80% detected once. Sequenced sample: tumor tissue. The receptor set was obtained from a human donor with peripheral T-cell lymphoma.

This sequence joins TRBV28 and TRBJ2-7; 8 nucleotides align to TRBD1. The CDR3 consists of 15 residues. J gave up 0 bases and V 5 bases, and 6 bases lay outside the gene matches. Germline-derived CDR1 and CDR2 are MDHEN and SYDVKM. CDR3: CASSRDRGNSYEQYF. Written as DNA, the CDR3 is TGTGCCAGCAGTCGAGACAGGGGTAACTCCTACGAGCAGTACTTC.

The V call is TRBV18, the J call TRBJ1-5; D remains ambiguous. This CDR3 region has 14 residues. The germline gives CDR1 KGHSH, CDR2 LQKENI. Trimming cost V 5 bases and J 3 bases, with 11 bases left between them. The CDR3 DNA reads TGTGCCAGCTCAAGGACGGCGGACAATCAGCCCCAGCATTTT. Amino acid sequence: CASSRTADNQPQHF.

The chain carries TRBV6-4 and TRBJ1-5; possibly TRBD1 for D (6 bases). Germline V lookup: CDR1 MRHNA, CDR2 SNTAGT. The CDR3 consists of 16 residues. The germline V and J ends were trimmed by 8 bases and 0 bases, with 17 bases remaining between them. The CDR3 spells CASHFGGQHSNQPQHF. CDR3 coding DNA: TGTGCCAGCCATTTCGGGGGGCAACATAGCAATCAGCCCCAGCATTTT.

The chain combines TRBV28 with TRBJ2-5; 9 bases map to TRBD1. Trimming at V came to 3 bases and at J to 5 bases, leaving 10 bases not matched to a gene. The CDR3 length is 16 residues. CDR1 and CDR2 from the germline V gene are MDHEN and SYDVKM. Here the CDR3 reads CASSFMGQGVGETQYF. The CDR3 DNA reads TGTGCCAGCAGTTTTATGGGACAGGGTGTGGGGGAGACCCAGTACTTC.

The chain is built from TRBV18 and TRBJ1-1; weak D call: TRBD1 (6 bases). V lost 6 bases, J lost 7 bases, and 15 bases lay in between. Per the germline V gene, CDR1 is KGHSH and CDR2 is LQKENI. The CDR3 extends over 13 amino acids. CDR3 region: CASSRTGNGEAFF. DNA for the CDR3: TGTGCCAGCTCCAGAACAGGGAACGGTGAAGCTTTCTTT.

The J gene is TRBJ1-2, the V gene TRBV2, with 7 nucleotides matching TRBD1. The CDR3 loop spans 13 amino acids. CDR1 SNHLY and CDR2 FYNNEI come from the germline V gene. J was trimmed by 4 bases and V by 6 bases; bases with no gene match: 5. In DNA, the CDR3 is TGTGCCAGCAGGGGGACAGCACCCTATGGCTACACCTTC. Residues: CASRGTAPYGYTF. Full variable domain (missing parts from reference TRBV2 and TRBJ1-2): EPEVTQTPSHQVTQMGQEVILRCVPISNHLYFYWYRQILGQKVEFLVSFYNNEISEKSEIFDDQFSVERPDGSNFTLKIRSTKLEDSAMYFCASRGTAPYGYTFGSGTRLTVV.

V gene TRBV2 combines with J gene TRBJ1-2; D ambiguous. V was shortened by 6 bases and J by 5 bases, with 13 bases between the two germline ends. The CDR3 has 13 amino acids. Germline V gene data show CDR1 as SNHLY and CDR2 as FYNNEI. In nucleotides, the CDR3 is TGTGCCAGCAGAGAAAATTTAGAATATGGCTACACCTTC. This sequence encodes CASRENLEYGYTF.

This chain joins TRBV18 and TRBJ1-1; D gene uncertain. CDR1 is KGHSH and CDR2 is LQKENI in the germline V gene. This CDR3 has 12 residues. The V gene lost 3 bases and the J gene lost 6 bases, with 8 bases spanning the gap. CDR3 in DNA: TGTGCCAGCTCACCGGGAAGGGCTGAAGCTTTCTTT. It translates to CASSPGRAEAFF.

This chain connects TRBV29-1 to TRBJ2-5; possible D gene TRBD2, 7 bases. The V end was cut by 1 base, the J end by 7 bases, with 16 bases between. CDR3 size: 14 residues. The germline V gene encodes CDR1 SQVTM and CDR2 ANQGSEA. For the CDR3, the DNA is TGCAGCGTTGAAGCTGGATCAGGGGAGGGGACCCAGTACTTC. Protein product: CSVEAGSGEGTQYF.

The chain has TRBV6-8 and TRBJ2-3; D ambiguous. With 5 bases removed from V and 3 bases from J, the gap between germline ends came to 12 bases. Germline-derived CDR1 and CDR2 are MNHGY and SAAAGT. The CDR3 spans 14 residues. CDR3 nucleotide sequence: TGTGCCAGCAGTGACTTTTCCTCAACAGATACGCAGTATTTT. As protein: CASSDFSSTDTQYF.

J is TRBJ2-5 and V is TRBV7-4; no clear D. CDR3 length: 13 amino acids. Germline lookup yields CDR1 SGHVT and CDR2 SQSDAQ. The V end was cut by 5 bases, the J end by 6 bases, with 13 bases between. CDR3 in amino acids: CASSLRGGQTQYF. The CDR3, as DNA: TGTGCCAGCAGCCTGCGTGGTGGACAGACCCAGTACTTC.

The chain links TRBV6-8 to TRBJ1-1; D is uncertain. The V end lost 6 bases, the J end lost 0 bases, and 14 bases lay between the germline ends. Germline CDR1 and CDR2: MNHGY and SAAAGT. The CDR3 contains 15 residues. As DNA, the CDR3 is TGTGCCAGCAGCCGACAACCGGGTATGAACACTGAAGCTTTCTTT. Protein: CASSRQPGMNTEAFF.

The count of this clone is one. V gene TRBV5-1 combines with J gene TRBJ2-7, with TRBD1 identical over 7 bases. The CDR3 length is 15 residues. With V trimmed by 0 bases and J by 2 bases, 5 bases remained unmatched. Germline CDR1 reads SGHRS; CDR2 reads YFSETQ. The CDR3 DNA reads as TGCGCCAGCAGCTTGGGGCAGGGGGTCACCTACGAGCAGTACTTC. Translated: CASSLGQGVTYEQYF.

There are a few counts of this clone. This chain joins TRBV6-4 and TRBJ2-1; D gene unclear. This CDR3 is built from 11 residues. Trimming removed 5 bases from V and 6 bases from J, with 5 bases in between. Germline V gene data show CDR1 as MRHNA and CDR2 as SNTAGT. CDR3 bases: TGTGCCAGCAGTTCCCCCAATGAGCAGTTCTTC. It yields the protein CASSSPNEQFF.

To note about this clone: One junction end does not reproduce the germline sequence, and a read error may be involved. The rearrangement joins TRBV19 to TRBJ1-3; D is ambiguous. The germline CDR1 and CDR2 sequences are LNHDA and SQIVND (reference sequence). The CDR3 runs to 15 residues. CDR3 sequence: CASSMRISSGNTIYF. CDR3 sequence (DNA): TGTGCCAGTAGTATGAGAATAAGCTCTGGAAACACTATATATTTT.

Of note for this clone: Its ends do not fully match the called genes, so a read error is possible. This chain connects TRBV6-8 to TRBJ1-4; 7 bases agree with TRBD1. CDR3 length: 15 residues. Germline assignment: CDR1 MNHGY and CDR2 SAAAGT. The CDR3 protein is CASSQPGQLDEKLFF. CDR3 sequence (DNA): TGTGCTAGCAGTCAACCGGGACAGTTGGATGAAAAACTGTTTTTT.

The gene calls are TRBV6-7 and TRBJ1-2, with TRBD1 identical over 9 bases. TRBV6-7 counts as an open reading frame of uncertain function. The length of the CDR3 is 15 residues. J lost 7 bases, V lost 6 bases, and 12 bases had no gene match. The CDR3 DNA reads TGTGCCAGCAGCAACGACAGGGGGATTCGACTTGGCTACACCTTC. Encoded protein: CASSNDRGIRLGYTF.

The chain employs TRBV28 and TRBJ1-2, with 8 nucleotides matching TRBD1. Germline CDR1 MDHEN, CDR2 SYDVKM. The length of the CDR3 is 18 residues. V was clipped by 3 bases and J by 4 bases; unmatched bases: 16. CDR3 in DNA: TGTGCCAGCAGTTTGGTAGATGGACAGGGTATTTTCTTCTATGGCTACACCTTC. Translation gives CASSLVDGQGIFFYGYTF.

This clone was found once. The DNA of the CDR3 is TGTGCCAGCCGGCTGGATGGGTTGGCCACAGATACGCAGTATTTT. Its translation is CASRLDGLATDTQYF. J is TRBJ2-3 and V is TRBV7-7; D uncertain. This CDR3 is built from 15 residues. V lost 8 bases and J lost 2, with 17 bases in between. Germline values: CDR1 SSHAT, CDR2 FNYEAQ (reference sequence).

The V call is TRBV5-1, the J call TRBJ2-1; 8 bases match TRBD1. Trimming cost V 4 bases and J 3 bases; bases outside gene matches: 9. The CDR3 runs 16 residues. The V gene's germline CDR1 is SGHRS and CDR2 YFSETQ. The CDR3 coding sequence is TGCGCCAGCAGCAAGACAGGGGAGCCCTACTACAATGAGCAGTTCTTC. It yields the protein CASSKTGEPYYNEQFF.

The rearrangement joins TRBV11-3 to TRBJ1-5; tentative D call: TRBD1 (6 bases). The V end was cut by 3 bases, the J end by 0 bases, with 12 bases between. Germline loops: CDR1 SGHNT, CDR2 YENEEA. CDR3 size: 16 residues. CDR3 region: CASSLAMGHSNQPQHF. The DNA of the CDR3 is TGTGCCAGCAGCTTGGCAATGGGACATAGCAATCAGCCCCAGCATTTT.

The chain couples TRBV18 to TRBJ2-1; possibly TRBD1 for D (6 bases). Trimming removed 1 base at V and 15 bases at J, with 13 bases between. This CDR3 comprises 12 residues. The germline V gene has CDR1 KGHSH and CDR2 LQKENI. For the CDR3, the DNA is TGTGCCAGCTCACCACTCTCGGACAGATTGTTCTTC. Amino acid sequence: CASSPLSDRLFF.

The chain is built from TRBV30 and TRBJ2-1, with 9 positions matching TRBD1. Per germline, CDR1 GTSNPN and CDR2 SVGIG (reference sequence). V lost 5 bases and J lost 7; bases outside the gene matches: 12. The CDR3 covers 15 residues. Here the CDR3 reads CAWDLTDRGGNEQFF. The CDR3 DNA reads TGTGCCTGGGATCTGACGGACAGGGGAGGAAATGAGCAGTTCTTC.